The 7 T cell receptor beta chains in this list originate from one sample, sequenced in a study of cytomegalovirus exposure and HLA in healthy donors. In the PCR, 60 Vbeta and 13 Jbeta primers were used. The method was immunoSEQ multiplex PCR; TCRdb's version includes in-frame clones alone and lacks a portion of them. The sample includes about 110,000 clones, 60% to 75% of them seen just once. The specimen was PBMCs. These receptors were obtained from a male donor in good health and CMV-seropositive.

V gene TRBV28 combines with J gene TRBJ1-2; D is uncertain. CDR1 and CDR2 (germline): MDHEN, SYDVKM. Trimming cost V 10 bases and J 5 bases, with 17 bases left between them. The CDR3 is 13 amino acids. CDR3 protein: CAILAASAYGYTF. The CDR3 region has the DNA TGTGCCATCCTGGCAGCGTCCGCTTATGGCTACACCTTC.

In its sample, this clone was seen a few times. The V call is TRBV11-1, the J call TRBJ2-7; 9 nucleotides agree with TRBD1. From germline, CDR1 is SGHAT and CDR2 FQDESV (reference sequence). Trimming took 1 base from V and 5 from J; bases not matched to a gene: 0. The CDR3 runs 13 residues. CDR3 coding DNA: TGTGCCAGCAGCTTAGGGACAGGGGACGAGCAGTACTTC. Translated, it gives CASSLGTGDEQYF.

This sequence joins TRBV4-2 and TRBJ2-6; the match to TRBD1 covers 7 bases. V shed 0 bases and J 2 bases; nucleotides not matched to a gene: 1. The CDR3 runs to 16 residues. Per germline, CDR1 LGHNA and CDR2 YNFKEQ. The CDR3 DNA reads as TGTGCCAGCAGCCAAGATCAGGGGGCTGGGGCCAACGTCCTGACTTTC. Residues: CASSQDQGAGANVLTF.

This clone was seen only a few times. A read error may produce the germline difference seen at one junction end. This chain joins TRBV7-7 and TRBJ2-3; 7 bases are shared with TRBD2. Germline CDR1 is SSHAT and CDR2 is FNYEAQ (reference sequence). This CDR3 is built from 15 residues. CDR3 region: CASSLVGGPTDTQYF. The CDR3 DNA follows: TGTGCTAGCAGCTTGGTGGGAGGGCCTACAGATACGCAGTATTTT.

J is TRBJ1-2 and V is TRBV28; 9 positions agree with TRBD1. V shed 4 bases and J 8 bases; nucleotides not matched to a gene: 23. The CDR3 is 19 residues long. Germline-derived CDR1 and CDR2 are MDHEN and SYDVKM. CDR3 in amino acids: CASSSAGTGYSWEHAGYTF. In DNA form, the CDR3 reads TGTGCCAGCAGTTCCGCCGGGACAGGGTATAGCTGGGAACACGCAGGCTACACCTTC.

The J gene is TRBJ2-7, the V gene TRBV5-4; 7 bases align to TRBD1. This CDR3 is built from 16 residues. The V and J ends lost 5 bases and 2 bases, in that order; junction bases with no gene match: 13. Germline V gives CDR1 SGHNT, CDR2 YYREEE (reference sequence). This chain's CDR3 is CASSLSRDSGAYEQYF. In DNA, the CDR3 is TGTGCCAGCAGTCTAAGCCGGGACAGTGGAGCCTACGAGCAGTACTTC.

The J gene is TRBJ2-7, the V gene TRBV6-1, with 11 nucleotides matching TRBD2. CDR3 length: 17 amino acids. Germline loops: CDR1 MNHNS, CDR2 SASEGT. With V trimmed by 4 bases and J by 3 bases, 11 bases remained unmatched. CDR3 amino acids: CASSAVPGLAGYYEQYF. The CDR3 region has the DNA TGTGCCAGCAGTGCGGTTCCCGGACTAGCGGGTTACTACGAGCAGTACTTC.